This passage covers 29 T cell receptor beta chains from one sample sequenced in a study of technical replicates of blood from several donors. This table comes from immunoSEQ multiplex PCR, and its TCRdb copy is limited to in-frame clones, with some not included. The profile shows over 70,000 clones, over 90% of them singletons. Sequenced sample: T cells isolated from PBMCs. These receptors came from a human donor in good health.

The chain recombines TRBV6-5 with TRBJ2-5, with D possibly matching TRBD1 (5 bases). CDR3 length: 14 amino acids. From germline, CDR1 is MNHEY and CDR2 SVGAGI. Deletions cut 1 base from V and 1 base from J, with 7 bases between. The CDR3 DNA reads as TGTGCCAGCAGTTACTGGCAGGGCCAAGAGACCCAGTACTTC. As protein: CASSYWQGQETQYF.

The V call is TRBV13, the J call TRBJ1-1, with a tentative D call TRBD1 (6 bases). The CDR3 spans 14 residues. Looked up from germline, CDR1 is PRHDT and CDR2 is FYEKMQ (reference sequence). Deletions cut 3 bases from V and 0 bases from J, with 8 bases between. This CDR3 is CASSFGTLNTEAFF. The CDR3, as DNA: TGTGCCAGCAGCTTCGGGACACTGAACACTGAAGCTTTCTTT.

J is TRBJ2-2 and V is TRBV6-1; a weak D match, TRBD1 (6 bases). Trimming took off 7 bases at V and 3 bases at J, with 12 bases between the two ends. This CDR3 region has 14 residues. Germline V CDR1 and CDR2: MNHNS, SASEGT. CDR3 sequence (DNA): TGTGCCAGCAACGTTCACAGGGACACCGGGGAGCTGTTTTTT. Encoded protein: CASNVHRDTGELFF.

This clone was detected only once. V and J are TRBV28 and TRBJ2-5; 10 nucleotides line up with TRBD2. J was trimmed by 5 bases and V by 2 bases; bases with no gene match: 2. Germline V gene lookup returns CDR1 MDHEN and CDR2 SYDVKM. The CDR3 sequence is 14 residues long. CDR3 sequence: CASSLLAGEETQYF. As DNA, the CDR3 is TGTGCCAGCAGTTTACTAGCGGGAGAGGAGACCCAGTACTTC.

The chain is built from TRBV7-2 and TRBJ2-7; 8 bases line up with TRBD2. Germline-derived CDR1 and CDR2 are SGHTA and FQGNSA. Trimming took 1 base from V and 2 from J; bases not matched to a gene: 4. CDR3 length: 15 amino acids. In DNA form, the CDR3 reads TGTGCCAGCAGCTTAGTGGGACTAGAGGCCTACGAGCAGTACTTC. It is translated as CASSLVGLEAYEQYF.

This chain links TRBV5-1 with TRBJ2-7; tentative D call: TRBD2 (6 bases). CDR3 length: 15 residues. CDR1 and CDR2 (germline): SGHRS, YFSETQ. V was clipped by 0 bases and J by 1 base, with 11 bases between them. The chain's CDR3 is CASSLGGTVSYEQYF. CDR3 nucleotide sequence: TGCGCCAGCAGCTTGGGCGGGACTGTATCCTACGAGCAGTACTTC.

CDR3 protein: CASSPPLRQGESEQFF. In DNA, the CDR3 is TGTGCCAGCTCACCACCGCTGAGACAGGGGGAGAGTGAGCAGTTCTTC. J is TRBJ2-1 and V is TRBV18; 9 nucleotides align to TRBD1. Germline V gene lookup returns CDR1 KGHSH and CDR2 LQKENI. The V gene end was trimmed by 0 bases and the J gene end by 9 bases; junction bases not matched to a gene: 9. This CDR3 is built from 16 residues. The full variable domain, with the rest looked up from reference TRBV18 and TRBJ2-1, is NAGVMQNPRHLVRRRGQEARLRCSPMKGHSHVYWYRQLPEEGLKFMVYLQKENIIDESGMPKERFSAEFPKEGPSILRIQQVVRGDSAAYFCASSPPLRQGESEQFFGPGTRLTVL.

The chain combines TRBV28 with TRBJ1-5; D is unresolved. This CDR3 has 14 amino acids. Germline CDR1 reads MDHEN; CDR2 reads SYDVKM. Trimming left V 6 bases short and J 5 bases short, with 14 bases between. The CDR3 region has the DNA TGTGCCAGCAGCCCCGAGTCCGATTATCAGCCCCAGCATTTT. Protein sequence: CASSPESDYQPQHF. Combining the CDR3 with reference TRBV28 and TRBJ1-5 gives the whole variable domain DVKVTQSSRYLVKRTGEKVFLECVQDMDHENMFWYRQDPGLGLRLIYFSYDVKMKEKGDIPEGYSVSREKKERFSLILESASTNQTSMYLCASSPESDYQPQHFGDGTRLSIL.

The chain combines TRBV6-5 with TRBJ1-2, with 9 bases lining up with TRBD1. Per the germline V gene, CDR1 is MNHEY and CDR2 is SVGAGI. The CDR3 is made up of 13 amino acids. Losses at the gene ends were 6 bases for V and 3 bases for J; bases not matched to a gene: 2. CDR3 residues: CASRTGGDYGYTF. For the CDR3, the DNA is TGTGCCAGCAGGACAGGGGGAGACTATGGCTACACCTTC.

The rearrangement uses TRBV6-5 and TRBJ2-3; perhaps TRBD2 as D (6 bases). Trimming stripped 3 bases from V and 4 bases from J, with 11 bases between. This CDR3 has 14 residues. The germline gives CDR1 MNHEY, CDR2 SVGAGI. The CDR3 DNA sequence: TGTGCCAGCAGTTATTCGGGAGCGTCAGATACGCAGTATTTT. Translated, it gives CASSYSGASDTQYF.

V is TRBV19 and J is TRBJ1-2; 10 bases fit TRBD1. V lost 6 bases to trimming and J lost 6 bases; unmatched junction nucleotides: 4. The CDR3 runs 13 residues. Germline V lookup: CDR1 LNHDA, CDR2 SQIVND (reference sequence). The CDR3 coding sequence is TGTGCCAGTAGGTTGACAGGGGGCCATGGCTACACCTTC. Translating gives CASRLTGGHGYTF.

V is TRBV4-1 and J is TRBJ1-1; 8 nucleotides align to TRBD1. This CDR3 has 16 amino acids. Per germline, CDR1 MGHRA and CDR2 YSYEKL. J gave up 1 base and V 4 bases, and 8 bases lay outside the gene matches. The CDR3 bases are TGCGCCAGCAGCCCAACAGGGGGGGGAACGAACACTGAAGCTTTCTTT. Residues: CASSPTGGGTNTEAFF.

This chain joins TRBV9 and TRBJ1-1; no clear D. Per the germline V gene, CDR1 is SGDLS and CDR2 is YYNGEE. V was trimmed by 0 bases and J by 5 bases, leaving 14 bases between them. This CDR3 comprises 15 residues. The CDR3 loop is CASSVGTAGGTEAFF. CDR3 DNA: TGTGCCAGCAGCGTAGGAACGGCGGGAGGGACTGAAGCTTTCTTT.

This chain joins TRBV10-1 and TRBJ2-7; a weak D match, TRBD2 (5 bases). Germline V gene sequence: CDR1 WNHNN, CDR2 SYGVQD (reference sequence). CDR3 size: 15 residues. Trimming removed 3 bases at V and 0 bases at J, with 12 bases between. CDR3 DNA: TGCGCCAGCAGTGAAGGGCGGGCCACCTCCTACGAGCAGTACTTC. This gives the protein CASSEGRATSYEQYF.

The CDR3 DNA follows: TGTGCCAGCACAGGACAAATGAACACTGAAGCTTTCTTT. Its protein product is CASTGQMNTEAFF. The chain couples TRBV27 to TRBJ1-1, with D tentatively TRBD1 (5 bases). The ends were cut back, 7 bases at V and 0 bases at J, with 9 bases in the middle. The length of the CDR3 is 13 residues. Germline V CDR1 and CDR2: MNHEY, SMNVEV (reference sequence).

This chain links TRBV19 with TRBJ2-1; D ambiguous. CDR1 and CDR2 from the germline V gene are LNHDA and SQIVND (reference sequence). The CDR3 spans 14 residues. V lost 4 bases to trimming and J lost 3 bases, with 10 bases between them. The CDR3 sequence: CASSKRTVYNEQFF. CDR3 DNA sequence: TGTGCCAGTAGTAAGAGAACAGTCTACAATGAGCAGTTCTTC. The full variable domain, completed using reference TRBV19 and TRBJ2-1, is DGGITQSPKYLFRKEGQNVTLSCEQNLNHDAMYWYRQDPGQGLRLIYYSQIVNDFQKGDIAEGYSVSREKKESFPLTVTSAQKNPTAFYLCASSKRTVYNEQFFGPGTRLTVL.

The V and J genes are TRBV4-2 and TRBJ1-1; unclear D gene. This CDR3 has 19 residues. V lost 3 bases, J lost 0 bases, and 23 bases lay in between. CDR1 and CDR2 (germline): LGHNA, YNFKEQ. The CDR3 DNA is TGTGCCAGCAGCCACTCTCTAACCCCCGGACTTAATTTGAACACTGAAGCTTTCTTT. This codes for CASSHSLTPGLNLNTEAFF.

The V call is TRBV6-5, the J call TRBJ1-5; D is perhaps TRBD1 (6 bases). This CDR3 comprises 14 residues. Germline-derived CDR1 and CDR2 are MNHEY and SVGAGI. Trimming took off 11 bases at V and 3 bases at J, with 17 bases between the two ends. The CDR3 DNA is TGTGCCTCCTCTGGGCAGGGGAACAATCAGCCCCAGCATTTT. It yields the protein CASSGQGNNQPQHF.

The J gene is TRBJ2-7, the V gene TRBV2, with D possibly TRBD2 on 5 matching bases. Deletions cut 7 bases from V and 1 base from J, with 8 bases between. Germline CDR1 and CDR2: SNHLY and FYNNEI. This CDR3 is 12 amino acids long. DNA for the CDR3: TGTGCCAGCACGACGGGATCCTACGAGCAGTACTTC. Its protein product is CASTTGSYEQYF. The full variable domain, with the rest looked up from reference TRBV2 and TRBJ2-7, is EPEVTQTPSHQVTQMGQEVILRCVPISNHLYFYWYRQILGQKVEFLVSFYNNEISEKSEIFDDQFSVERPDGSNFTLKIRSTKLEDSAMYFCASTTGSYEQYFGPGTRLTVT.

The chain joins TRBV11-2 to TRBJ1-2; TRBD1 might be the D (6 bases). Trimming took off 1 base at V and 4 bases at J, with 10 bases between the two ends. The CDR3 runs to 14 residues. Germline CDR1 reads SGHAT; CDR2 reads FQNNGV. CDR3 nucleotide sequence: TGTGCCAGCAGCTTAGGCGCAGGGGTCTATGGCTACACCTTC. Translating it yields CASSLGAGVYGYTF.

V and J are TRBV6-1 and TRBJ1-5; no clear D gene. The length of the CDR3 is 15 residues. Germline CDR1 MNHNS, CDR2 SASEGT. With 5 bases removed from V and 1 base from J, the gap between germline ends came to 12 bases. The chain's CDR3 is CASSTNSGSNQPQHF. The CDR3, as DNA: TGTGCCAGCAGTACCAACAGTGGCAGCAATCAGCCCCAGCATTTT.

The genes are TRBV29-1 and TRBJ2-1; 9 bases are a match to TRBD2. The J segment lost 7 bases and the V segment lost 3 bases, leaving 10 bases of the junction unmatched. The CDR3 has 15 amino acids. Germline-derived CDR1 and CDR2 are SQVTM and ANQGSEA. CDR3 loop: CSVDRGGRVLNEQFF. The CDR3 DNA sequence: TGCAGCGTTGACAGGGGCGGGAGGGTCTTAAATGAGCAGTTCTTC.

The CDR3 region is CSVDHRGQNTEAFF. CDR3 nucleotide sequence: TGCAGCGTTGACCACAGGGGGCAGAACACTGAAGCTTTCTTT. The V and J genes are TRBV29-1 and TRBJ1-1, with 9 bases aligning to TRBD1. V shed 3 bases and J 1 base; nucleotides not matched to a gene: 3. The germline CDR1 and CDR2 sequences are SQVTM and ANQGSEA. The CDR3 has 14 residues.

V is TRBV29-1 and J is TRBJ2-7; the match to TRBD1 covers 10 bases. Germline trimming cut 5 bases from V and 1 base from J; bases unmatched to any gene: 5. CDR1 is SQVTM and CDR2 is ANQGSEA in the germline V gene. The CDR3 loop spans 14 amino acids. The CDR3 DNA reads TGCAGCGTTTTGGCGGGACAGGGGTCCTACGAGCAGTACTTC. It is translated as CSVLAGQGSYEQYF.

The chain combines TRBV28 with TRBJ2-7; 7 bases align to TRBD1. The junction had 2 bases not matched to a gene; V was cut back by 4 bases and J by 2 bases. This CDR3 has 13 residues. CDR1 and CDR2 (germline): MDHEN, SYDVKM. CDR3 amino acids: CASSSTGAYEQYF. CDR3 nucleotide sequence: TGTGCCAGCAGTTCTACAGGGGCCTACGAGCAGTACTTC.

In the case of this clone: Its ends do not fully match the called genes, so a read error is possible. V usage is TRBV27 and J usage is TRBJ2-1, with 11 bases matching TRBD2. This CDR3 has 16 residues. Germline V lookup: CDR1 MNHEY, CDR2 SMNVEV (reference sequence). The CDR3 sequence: CASSLLAGDSDNEQFF. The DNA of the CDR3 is TGTGCCAGCAGTCTACTAGCGGGAGACTCCGACAATGAGCAGTTCTTC.

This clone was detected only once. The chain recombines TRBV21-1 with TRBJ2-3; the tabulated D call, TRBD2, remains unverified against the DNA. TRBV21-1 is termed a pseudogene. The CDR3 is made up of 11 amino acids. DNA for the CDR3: TGTGCCAGCGGGAGAGCAGATACGCAGTATTTT. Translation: CASGRADTQYF.

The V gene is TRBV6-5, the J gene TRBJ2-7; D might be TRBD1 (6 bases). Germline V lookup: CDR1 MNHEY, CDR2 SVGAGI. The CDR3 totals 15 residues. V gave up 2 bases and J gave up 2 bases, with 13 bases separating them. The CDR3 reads CASSYVYRAAYEQYF. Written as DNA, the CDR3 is TGTGCCAGCAGTTACGTATACAGGGCGGCCTACGAGCAGTACTTC.

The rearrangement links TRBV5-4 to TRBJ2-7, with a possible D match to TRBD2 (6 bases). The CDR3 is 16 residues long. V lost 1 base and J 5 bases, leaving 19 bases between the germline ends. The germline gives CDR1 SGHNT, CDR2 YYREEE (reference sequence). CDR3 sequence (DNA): TGTGCCAGCAGCTTGTGGTCGGGACTTTCTCCTAACGAGCAGTACTTC. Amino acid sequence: CASSLWSGLSPNEQYF.